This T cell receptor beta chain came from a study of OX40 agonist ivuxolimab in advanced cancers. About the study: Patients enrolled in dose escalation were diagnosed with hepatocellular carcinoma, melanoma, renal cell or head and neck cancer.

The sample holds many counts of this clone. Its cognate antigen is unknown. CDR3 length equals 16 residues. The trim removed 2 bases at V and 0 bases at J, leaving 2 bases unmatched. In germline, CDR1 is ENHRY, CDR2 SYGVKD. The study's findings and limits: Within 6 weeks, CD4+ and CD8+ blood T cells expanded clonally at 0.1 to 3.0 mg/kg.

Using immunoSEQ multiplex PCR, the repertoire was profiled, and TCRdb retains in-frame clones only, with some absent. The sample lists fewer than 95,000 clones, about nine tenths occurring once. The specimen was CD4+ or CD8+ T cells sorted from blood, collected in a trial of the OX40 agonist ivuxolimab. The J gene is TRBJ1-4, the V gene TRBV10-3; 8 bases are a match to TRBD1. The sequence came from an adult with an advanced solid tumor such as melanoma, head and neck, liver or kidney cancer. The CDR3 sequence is CAISEAQGATNEKLFF. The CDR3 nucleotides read TGTGCCATCAGTGAGGCACAGGGGGCAACTAATGAAAAACTGTTTTTT.